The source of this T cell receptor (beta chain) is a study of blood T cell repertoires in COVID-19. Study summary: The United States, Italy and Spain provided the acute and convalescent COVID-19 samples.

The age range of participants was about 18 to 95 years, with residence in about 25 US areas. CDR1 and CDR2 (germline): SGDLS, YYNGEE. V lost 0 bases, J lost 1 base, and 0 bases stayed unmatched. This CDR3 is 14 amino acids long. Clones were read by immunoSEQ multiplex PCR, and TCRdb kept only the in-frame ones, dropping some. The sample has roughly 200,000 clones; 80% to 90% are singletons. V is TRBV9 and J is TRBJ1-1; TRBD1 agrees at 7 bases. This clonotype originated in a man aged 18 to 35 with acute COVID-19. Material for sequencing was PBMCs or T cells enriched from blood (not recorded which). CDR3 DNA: TGTGCCAGCAGCGTAGGGACAGGGAACACTGAAGCTTTCTTT. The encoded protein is CASSVGTGNTEAFF. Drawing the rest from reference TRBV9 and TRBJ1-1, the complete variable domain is DSGVTQTPKHLITATGQRVTLRCSPRSGDLSVYWYQQSLDQGLQFLIQYYNGEERAKGNILERFSAQQFPDLHSELNLSSLELGDSALYFCASSVGTGNTEAFFGQGTRLTVV.